This T cell receptor beta chain comes out of a study of regulatory T cells in long-lasting Graves disease. Study overall: Newly diagnosed Graves' patients had taken antithyroid drugs under 3 months.

Germline V gives CDR1 SGDLS, CDR2 YYNGEE. V was cut by 3 bases and J by 5 bases, with 20 bases left in between. This CDR3 has 16 residues. The time point denotes: newly diagnosed GD, antithyroid drugs for less than 3 months. RNA extracted from PBMCs served as the sequencing template. Arm-PCR with iRepertoire HTBI primers amplified the CDR3 regions for these TCR beta libraries. In TCRdb, the multiplex PCR reads were re-called with MiXCR into one record per CDR3 protein. The sample carries 400,000 to 500,000 distinct CDR3 sequences, under 15% recorded once. This clonotype was counted at least ten times. This sample also belongs to another study, concerning T cells in Graves' hyperthyroidism and ophthalmopathy.

The sequence was obtained from a woman aged 25 to 39 with Graves disease. The sequences come from peripheral blood mononuclear cells (PBMCs), collected at new diagnosis, from a patient treated with antithyroid drugs. The V gene is TRBV9, the J gene TRBJ2-5; tentative D call: TRBD1 (8 bases). The CDR3 DNA is TGTGCCAGCAGCGCACCGACGGACAGGGACTATGAGACCCAGTACTTC. Translation: CASSAPTDRDYETQYF. Looking up the rest from reference TRBV9 and TRBJ2-5 gives the full variable domain: DSGVTQTPKHLITATGQRVTLRCSPRSGDLSVYWYQQSLDQGLQFLIQYYNGEERAKGNILERFSAQQFPDLHSELNLSSLELGDSALYFCASSAPTDRDYETQYFGPGTRLLVL.